This T cell receptor beta chain came from a study of identifying expanded T cells in peripheral blood. Broader study findings: Variance in clone template counts between two-week samples significantly increased with total template count across all healthy donors. Approximately 1.1 clones differed between technical replicates, versus about 17 and 20 over time.

Only in-frame clones appear in the TCRdb table, and some are missing; sequencing was by immunoSEQ multiplex PCR. This sample has approximately 85,000 clones, with roughly four fifths found just once. During the collection period, no donor immune events like infections were recorded. Notes on this clone: Its antigen is undetermined.

The V and J ends lost 1 base and 3 bases, in that order; junction bases with no gene match: 3. The CDR3 contains 16 residues. Germline V gives CDR1 LGHNA, CDR2 YNFKEQ. The chain links TRBV4-2 to TRBJ2-1, with 10 bases lining up with TRBD2. The source is a person between 18 and 75 years old in good health. Source material: blood. CDR3 in DNA: TGTGCCAGCAGCCAAGGACTAGCGGGCCTCTACAATGAGCAGTTCTTC. The encoded protein is CASSQGLAGLYNEQFF.